The present entry profiles one T cell receptor beta chain with its context. It lacks a known antigen. Base quality data are lacking; no much larger clone is found one base away. The CDR3 numbers 11 residues from cysteine through phenylalanine. Just CDR3 DNA is preserved here, 33 bases in frame from base 1. CDR1 is given as GTSNPN and CDR2 as SVGIG, both from the germline V gene (reference sequence). The V and J ends are trimmed by 3 bases and 4 bases, leaving 4 bases between them. This sample is drawn from a study of blood T cell repertoires in COVID-19 (dated by TCRdb to 2020 to 2021). In the study overall: The collaborator samples originated in the United States, Italy and Spain and spanned the acute and convalescent phases of COVID-19. The prospective study material was composed of cDNA or gDNA derived from T cells, B-cell-depleted T cells, or PBMCs. Deeply sampled blood TCRbeta repertoires from subjects exposed to, actively infected with, or recovered from COVID-19 were included in the dataset. The repertoires were released in a freely available public database intended as a resource for research on the immune response to SARS-CoV-2. Samples came from the ongoing ImmuneRACE study (first 160 participants) plus 1,254 subjects from 6 global collaborators. Nearly every sample came with metadata listing a de-identified subject ID, COVID-19 status, age in years and sex. Where HLA class I and class II types were available, the types were taken from metadata supplied by the sample provider, not from assay-based typing.

General conclusions and limits of the study: The amount of clinical and demographic metadata varied by source and participant and was provided uncurated.

The immunoSEQ Assay, a bias-controlled multiplex PCR, was used to amplify TCRbeta CDR3 regions from genomic DNA. On the authors' methods: Within the assay, amplification of reference gene primers was used to estimate how many nucleated cells each sample contained. To quantify the absolute abundance of each unique TCRbeta CDR3 rearrangement, sequence reads were collapsed and filtered. For each sample, productive Simpson clonality was calculated by taking the square root of Simpson's diversity index across productive rearrangements. In TCRdb, the immuneACCESS table is reduced to in-frame sequences with V and J assigned. These tables do not hold every clone; where another copy was compared, an unresolved V gene accounts for under half, and the others remain unexplained. V and J calls and clone size are those listed in that table; D and trimming were worked out from the DNA. Recorded for this sample are nearly 350,000 clones; about nine tenths of them occurred a single time. Approximately 7.4% of the sample belongs to the ten largest clones.

In Seattle, one collaborating source enrolled patients while the infection was active and tracked those patients longitudinally over the course of disease. Whole blood was collected in K2EDTA tubes by collaborating institutions according to the institutions' own protocols. Collaborator samples were shipped for TCRbeta analysis as frozen whole blood, isolated PBMCs, or DNA extracted from either sample type. The chain employs TRBV30 and TRBJ1-3; a confident D gene designation cannot be given. The receptor's source is a woman aged 70-85 years with COVID-19, enrolled during active disease. The sample taken for sequencing was peripheral blood. The CDR3 loop reads CAWSLGNTIYF. The sequenced DNA: TGTGCCTGGAGCTTGGGAAACACCATATATTTT.